This record looks at one T cell receptor beta chain sequence and its context. Its antigen remains undetermined. No base qualities exist here, and no much larger clone lies one base off it. This sample includes further DNA sequences coding for the same CDR3. Healthy HIV-negative adults with no recently reported acute infections or vaccinations were included as donors. All donors were Caucasian adults living in Nashville, Tennessee, USA. Magnetic negative selection was used to enrich CD4+ T cells, after which naive cells were positively selected on CD45RA and the negative fraction became the memory subset. Blood was collected by leukapheresis, and PBMCs were isolated by Ficoll-Histopaque density gradient centrifugation and then cryopreserved in liquid nitrogen vapor phase. Purity and quantity of every magnetically sorted T cell population were checked by analytical flow cytometry. From each sorted fraction, genomic DNA was isolated and quantified by UV absorbance on a Nanodrop 2000c.

Using the deep immunoSEQ assay, multiplex PCR amplified TCR CDR3 regions from genomic DNA. Genomic DNA extracted from each cell subset was distributed evenly over all wells of several immunoSEQ 96-well plates, and each plate served as one replicate. For sorted subsets, 200 to 250 ng genomic DNA, equal to tens of thousands of T cell genomes, was loaded into each replicate PCR. Purified libraries were quantified with a Qubit 3.0 fluorometer, sized on a Bioanalyzer 2100, and re-quantified with the KAPA Library Quantification kit. Every immunoSEQ 96-well plate was sequenced on a dedicated single-read 150-cycle Illumina NextSeq 550 flow cell. The authors processed their data as follows. Because only junctional sequences without quality scores were contained in the immunoSEQ output, filtering matching that applied to full-length reads could not be performed. To assign V/J genes and CDR3, sequences were annotated against IMGT germline references using PyIR, a Python wrapper for IgBLAST v1.9. Any read was removed if the V/J assignment was weak (E-value above 1e-6), the CDR3 was missing, or the read contained stop codons, out-of-frame junctions, or ambiguous translated residues. A V3J clonotype was defined by an identical inferred V gene, J gene, and CDR3 amino acid sequence. The percentage overlap between two repertoires was calculated by dividing the number of shared unique clonotypes by the size of the smaller repertoire. Three approaches were used to assess repertoire richness: RTK rarefaction, the Chao1 estimator, and Recon v2.1 estimates of unobserved clonotypes. Generation probabilities for all TCRbeta clonotypes obtained by the gDNA method from four donors were computed using OLGA. TCRdb obtained this table from immuneACCESS and retained in-frame rearrangements with V and J assigned. These tables miss some clones; where compared with another copy, unresolved V genes account for less than half of the shortfall, and the remainder is unexplained. V and J calls and clone size are given by that table; D and trimming were obtained from the DNA. The sample yields roughly 2,500,000 clones; approximately 94% were counted once. Of the sample, around 0.37% is held by the ten largest clones.

Trimming at the junction amounts to 5 bases on V and 1 base on J, and the germline ends lie 8 bases apart. The CDR3 holds 13 amino acids from the cysteine to the phenylalanine. Only the CDR3 portion is preserved as DNA: 39 bases, with reading frame beginning at the first base. The CDR1 and CDR2 encoded by the germline V gene are SGHTA and FQGNSA. This sample is drawn from a study of shared clonotypes between healthy human individuals (dated by TCRdb to about 2020). Some background on the complete study: A couple of women and a few men aged 18 to 49 years were included in the cohort. For each donor, three plates each were used for CD4 naive and CD4 memory, two plates were used for CD8 naive, and one plate was used for CD8 memory. To estimate repertoire size and how much clonotype sharing occurs between individuals, the study deeply sequenced the blood TCR repertoires of 5 or 6 healthy adults. To increase sequencing depth and limit assay-specific biases, different laboratories used diverse techniques to prepare libraries and sequence TCR repertoires. Leukapheresis yielded between about 0.85 and 9 billion PBMCs per donor. Here is what the overall study found, with its caveats: Incomplete sequencing was indicated by rarefaction of sorted-subset datasets, despite the large sequencing depth. Naive subsets generally had larger estimated clonotype richness than memory subsets did. Higher generation probabilities were observed for clonotypes shared by all four sorted-subset donors than for non-shared clonotypes. Across four donors, roughly 5% of naive CD4, approximately 3.6% of naive CD8, 2.3% of memory CD4, and over 0.35% of memory CD8 clonotypes were shared. Pairwise subsampling indicated that sequencing depth was expected to affect the degree of clonotype sharing among donors. Sampling was restricted to blood, and TCR repertoires in tissues likely differ from the TCR repertoires found in blood. Because the study included only a small number of donors, the genetic and exposure-history diversity represented was limited.

The clonotype comes from a man in his late teens or twenties in good health. Some clones in this sample may be carry-over from other donors' samples. The sample was naive CD4+ T cells from PBMCs. The cell subset or site label on this specimen signifies: CD45RA+ positively selected. This chain is built from TRBV7-2 and TRBJ1-1; TRBD1 is a weak D gene call, 6 bases matching. The nucleotide sequence is TGTGCCAGCAGCCCGGGGGCGAACACTGAAGCTTTCTTT. Its product reads: CASSPGANTEAFF.